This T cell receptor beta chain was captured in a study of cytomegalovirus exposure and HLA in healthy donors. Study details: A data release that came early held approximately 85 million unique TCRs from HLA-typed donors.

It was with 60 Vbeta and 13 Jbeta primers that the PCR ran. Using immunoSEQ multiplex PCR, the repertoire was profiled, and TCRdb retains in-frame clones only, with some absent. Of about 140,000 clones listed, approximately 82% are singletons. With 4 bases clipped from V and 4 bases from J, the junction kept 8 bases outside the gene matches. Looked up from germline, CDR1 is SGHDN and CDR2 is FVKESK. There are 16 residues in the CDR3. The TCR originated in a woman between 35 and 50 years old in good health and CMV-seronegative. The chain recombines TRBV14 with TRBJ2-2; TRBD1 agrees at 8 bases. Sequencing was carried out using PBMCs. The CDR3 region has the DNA TGTGCCAGCAGCCTATCCAGGGGGCGCACCACCGGGGAGCTGTTTTTT. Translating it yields CASSLSRGRTTGELFF.